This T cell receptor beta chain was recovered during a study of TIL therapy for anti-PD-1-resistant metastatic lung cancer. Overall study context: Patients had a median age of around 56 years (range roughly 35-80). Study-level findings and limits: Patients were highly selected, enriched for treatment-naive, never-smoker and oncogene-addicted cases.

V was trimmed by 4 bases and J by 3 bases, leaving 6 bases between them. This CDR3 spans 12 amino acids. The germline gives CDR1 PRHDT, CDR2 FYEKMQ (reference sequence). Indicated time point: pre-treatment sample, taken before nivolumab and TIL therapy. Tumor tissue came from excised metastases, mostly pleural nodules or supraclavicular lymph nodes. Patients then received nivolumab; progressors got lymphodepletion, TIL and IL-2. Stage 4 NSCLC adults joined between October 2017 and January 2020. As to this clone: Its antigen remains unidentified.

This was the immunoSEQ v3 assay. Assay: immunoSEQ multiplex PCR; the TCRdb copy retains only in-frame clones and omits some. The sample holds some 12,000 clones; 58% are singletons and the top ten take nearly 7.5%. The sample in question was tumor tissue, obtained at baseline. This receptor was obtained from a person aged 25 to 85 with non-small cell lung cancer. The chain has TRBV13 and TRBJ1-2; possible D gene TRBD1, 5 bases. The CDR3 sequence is CASSWGDYGYTF. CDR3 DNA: TGTGCCAGCAGCTGGGGGGACTATGGCTACACCTTC. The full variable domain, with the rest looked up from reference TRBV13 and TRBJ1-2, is AAGVIQSPRHLIKEKRETATLKCYPIPRHDTVYWYQQGPGQDPQFLISFYEKMQSDKGSIPDRFSAQQFSDYHSELNMSSLELGDSALYFCASSWGDYGYTFGSGTRLTVV.